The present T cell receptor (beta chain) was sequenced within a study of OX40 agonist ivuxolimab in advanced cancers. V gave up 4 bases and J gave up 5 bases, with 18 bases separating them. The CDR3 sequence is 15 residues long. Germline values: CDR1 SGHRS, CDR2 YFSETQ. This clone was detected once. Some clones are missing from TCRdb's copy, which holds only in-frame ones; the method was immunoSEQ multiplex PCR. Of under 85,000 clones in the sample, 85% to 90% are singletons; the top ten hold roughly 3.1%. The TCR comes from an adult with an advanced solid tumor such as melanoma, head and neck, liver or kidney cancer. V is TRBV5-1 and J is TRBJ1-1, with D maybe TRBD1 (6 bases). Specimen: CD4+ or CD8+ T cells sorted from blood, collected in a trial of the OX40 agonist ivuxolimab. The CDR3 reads CASSRLSGAGTEAFF. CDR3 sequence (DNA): TGCGCCAGCAGCAGGCTCTCGGGGGCAGGGACTGAAGCTTTCTTT.